Listed here are 3 T cell receptor beta chains from one sample, sequenced in a study of T cell responses to AZD1222 COVID-19 vaccine. TCRdb keeps only in-frame clones here, not all; method: immunoSEQ multiplex PCR. The sample carries roughly 130,000 clones, approximately 94% recorded once. Sequencing used peripheral blood, obtained on day 0 of AZD1222 vaccination. The receptors derive from an adult in good health.

V usage is TRBV27 and J usage is TRBJ1-2; perhaps TRBD1 as D (5 bases). CDR3 length: 13 amino acids. Looked up from germline, CDR1 is MNHEY and CDR2 is SMNVEV (reference sequence). V was shortened by 7 bases and J by 4 bases, with 13 bases between the two germline ends. The CDR3 loop reads CASTPWDGYGYTF. CDR3 sequence (DNA): TGTGCCAGCACGCCGTGGGACGGCTATGGCTACACCTTC.

This chain connects TRBV28 to TRBJ2-7, with D hard to call. Trimming stripped 5 bases from V and 1 base from J, with 3 bases between. The germline CDR1 and CDR2 sequences are MDHEN and SYDVKM. CDR3 size: 11 residues. CDR3 region: CASSDSYEQYF. The CDR3 DNA is TGTGCCAGCAGTGATTCCTACGAGCAGTACTTC. Based on the CDR3 plus reference TRBV28 and TRBJ2-7, the full variable domain is DVKVTQSSRYLVKRTGEKVFLECVQDMDHENMFWYRQDPGLGLRLIYFSYDVKMKEKGDIPEGYSVSREKKERFSLILESASTNQTSMYLCASSDSYEQYFGPGTRLTVT.

The count of this clone is one. V and J are TRBV5-4 and TRBJ2-3; TRBD1 might be the D (5 bases). Germline values: CDR1 SGHNT, CDR2 YYREEE (reference sequence). The CDR3 sequence is 14 residues long. The germline V and J ends were trimmed by 3 bases and 2 bases, with 10 bases remaining between them. The CDR3 DNA reads TGTGCCAGCAGCTGGGGCGGATCCACAGATACGCAGTATTTT. Encoded protein: CASSWGGSTDTQYF.